This T cell receptor (beta chain) derives from a study of blood T cells in healthy people across ages. Trimming took off 5 bases at V and 0 bases at J, with 22 bases between the two ends. Germline V gene data show CDR1 as DFQATT and CDR2 as SNEGSKA (reference sequence). The CDR3 has 17 amino acids. Primed by a sample-barcoded 5' primer and a J-beta primer mix, a second PCR proceeded for about 6 to 11 cycles. One entry per CDR3 protein results from TCRdb running MiXCR on the 5' RACE reads. The sample shows about 640,000 distinct CDR3 sequences, under 70% of them seen only once. The clonotype originates from a man between 60 and 75 years old in good health. The rearrangement uses TRBV20-1 and TRBJ2-5; the D gene could be TRBD1 or TRBD2 (5 bases each). The material sequenced was blood. CDR3 loop: CSAPEGISELYQETQYF. CDR3 bases: TGCAGTGCTCCCGAGGGGATCAGCGAACTCTACCAAGAGACCCAGTACTTC.